This T cell receptor (beta chain) derives from a study of OX40 agonist ivuxolimab in advanced cancers. Here immunoSEQ multiplex PCR was the method, and the copy in TCRdb shows in-frame clones only, minus some. The table includes 60,000 to 80,000 clones, around 84% detected once. V was trimmed by 1 base and J by 6 bases, leaving 17 bases between them. Germline V lookup: CDR1 SGHDT, CDR2 YYEEEE. The CDR3 runs 15 residues. The receptor comes from an adult with an advanced solid tumor such as melanoma, head and neck, liver or kidney cancer. The material sequenced was CD4+ or CD8+ T cells sorted from blood, taken in a trial of the OX40 agonist ivuxolimab. The chain links TRBV5-6 to TRBJ2-7; D not resolved. The CDR3 coding sequence is TGTGCCAGCAGCTTGAGTCTGGGCAAAGGCTCCGAGCAGTACTTC. Protein product: CASSLSLGKGSEQYF.